Sequencing of this TCR beta chain was carried out in a study of T cell repertoires in cytomegalovirus infection. Study-level results: HLA-C-restricted, CMV-specific TCR beta clonotypes were dominant ex vivo.

Using its own MiXCR run on the reads, TCRdb lists one record per CDR3 protein. Of under 850,000 distinct CDR3 sequences in the sample, roughly 36% were seen once. This clonotype was detected only once. Its antigen remains unidentified. Per germline, CDR1 SGHDT and CDR2 YYEEEE. CDR3 length: 16 residues. V lost 0 bases, J lost 3 bases, and 13 bases lay in between. The source was cultured PBMCs, collected from culture after CMV antigen stimulation. The chain carries TRBV5-6 and TRBJ2-1; D remains ambiguous. This TCR was recovered from a human donor in good health (CMV status not recorded). Some clones in this sample may be carry-over from other donors' samples. Here the CDR3 DNA reads TGTGCCAGCAGCTTGGTGGTAGGCCTAGACTACAATGAGCAGTTCTTC. It specifies CASSLVVGLDYNEQFF.